The present T cell receptor (beta chain) was sequenced within a study of shared T cell receptors in the human thymus. Trimming took off 4 bases at V and 4 bases at J, with 17 bases between the two ends. Germline loops: CDR1 SEHNR, CDR2 FQNEAQ (reference sequence). The CDR3 loop spans 16 amino acids. Only in-frame clones appear in the TCRdb table, and some are missing; sequencing was by immunoSEQ multiplex PCR. Here the sample spans hundreds of thousands of clones, over 75% being singletons. This same sample was also part of a study on human thymus T cells.

The chain employs TRBV7-9 and TRBJ2-1; maybe TRBD1 (5 bases). This sequence originates from a boy under two years old with a congenital heart defect. The sample taken for sequencing was thymocytes. This CDR3 is CASSSTYGRDYNEQFF. The DNA for the CDR3 is TGTGCCAGCAGCTCGACTTACGGCAGGGATTACAATGAGCAGTTCTTC.